The clone carrying this T cell receptor (beta chain) was detected only once. The antigen is not known. The authors extracted at least 5.5 micrograms of total RNA per sample. This entry is derived from a study of blood T cells in healthy people across ages. For the study at large: Using template switching, researchers captured about one barcoded beta molecule for each two T cells. Study observations and caveats: Age showed a roughly linear inverse relationship with TCR beta diversity per million T cells. Long-lived donors carried more naive CD4+ cells and greater diversity than aged donors.

A second about 7 to 12 cycle PCR used barcoded and J-beta primers. TCRdb passed the 5' RACE reads through MiXCR, listing each CDR3 protein once. The table records fewer than 900,000 distinct CDR3 sequences, roughly 45% of them present only once. The clonotype was recovered from a woman aged 55-69 years in good health. The sequenced sample consisted of blood.

As DNA, the CDR3 is TGCGCCAGCAGCCATTTACGGGACAGGAATTCACCCCTCCACTTT. Its translation: CASSHLRDRNSPLHF. J is TRBJ1-6 and V is TRBV4-1; 8 bases fit TRBD1. The CDR3 consists of 15 residues. V lost 3 bases, J lost 7 bases, and 5 bases stayed unmatched. Looked up from germline, CDR1 is MGHRA and CDR2 is YSYEKL.